The 23 T cell receptor beta chains presented below share a single source sample, sequenced in a study of shared clonotypes between healthy human individuals. Libraries were prepared by immunoSEQ multiplex PCR; TCRdb keeps only in-frame clonotypes and omits some of them. Among more than 2,000,000 clones listed, 90% to 95% were seen once. Sequenced sample: naive CD4+ T cells sorted from blood. Subset here: CD45RA+ positively selected. All receptors come from a young man in good health.

The V call is TRBV7-8, the J call TRBJ1-5, with 9 positions matching TRBD1. The trim removed 1 base at V and 6 bases at J, leaving 4 bases unmatched. The CDR3 runs 15 residues. Looked up from germline, CDR1 is SGHVS and CDR2 is FQNEAQ. CDR3 region: CASSLVTGGSQPQHF. In DNA form, the CDR3 reads TGTGCCAGCAGCTTAGTGACAGGGGGTAGTCAGCCCCAGCATTTT.

This chain uses TRBV11-1 with TRBJ2-1; 8 bases line up with TRBD1. V lost 5 bases and J lost 6; bases outside the gene matches: 6. The germline gives CDR1 SGHAT, CDR2 FQDESV (reference sequence). The CDR3 sequence is 14 residues long. DNA for the CDR3: TGTGCCAGCAGCCTACGTGACAGGGGCAATGAGCAGTTCTTC. Protein product: CASSLRDRGNEQFF.

This clone appeared once. The chain is built from TRBV5-1 and TRBJ2-7; 10 bases are a match to TRBD2. Trimming cost V 0 bases and J 0 bases; bases outside gene matches: 12. This CDR3 has 19 residues. Germline V gene sequence: CDR1 SGHRS, CDR2 YFSETQ. The CDR3 DNA reads as TGCGCCAGCAGCTTGGGGGGGACTAGCGAACTTCGGAGCTCCTACGAGCAGTACTTC. Translating it yields CASSLGGTSELRSSYEQYF.

This clone has just one count. The V call is TRBV25-1, the J call TRBJ2-7, with 9 bases fitting TRBD1. CDR3 length: 16 residues. Germline CDR1 and CDR2: MGHDK and SYGVNS. The V and J ends lost 2 bases and 2 bases, in that order; junction bases with no gene match: 7. Written as DNA, the CDR3 is TGTGCCAGCAGTGAAAGTCCCGGACAGGGGACCTACGAGCAGTACTTC. It translates to CASSESPGQGTYEQYF.

Concerning this clone: In the same sample, other DNA sequences code for this CDR3. This rearrangement joins TRBV7-9 to TRBJ2-2; D is unclear. The CDR3 has 14 amino acids. The germline V gene encodes CDR1 SEHNR and CDR2 FQNEAQ (reference sequence). Trimming left V 5 bases short and J 2 bases short, with 9 bases between. The CDR3 DNA follows: TGTGCCAGCAGCCAAAAGGGTAACACCGGGGAGCTGTTTTTT. This gives the protein CASSQKGNTGELFF.

The chain combines TRBV29-1 with TRBJ1-3; D is undetermined. Germline V gene lookup returns CDR1 SQVTM and CDR2 ANQGSEA. Trimming cost V 5 bases and J 0 bases, with 14 bases left between them. This CDR3 region has 15 residues. This CDR3 reads CSVHEGRNSGNTIYF. CDR3 coding DNA: TGCAGCGTTCACGAGGGAAGGAACTCTGGAAACACCATATATTTT.

The chain is built from TRBV11-3 and TRBJ1-1; 9 nucleotides align to TRBD1. Germline V gene data show CDR1 as SGHNT and CDR2 as YENEEA. The CDR3 loop spans 14 amino acids. J gave up 5 bases and V 5 bases, and 6 bases lay outside the gene matches. The CDR3 loop reads CASSEQGARTEAFF. The CDR3 DNA is TGTGCCAGCAGCGAACAGGGGGCAAGGACTGAAGCTTTCTTT.

A word on this clone: The identical CDR3 is also encoded by other nucleotide sequences in the sample. The rearrangement uses TRBV30 and TRBJ2-5; D is unresolved. Deletions cut 1 base from V and 5 bases from J, with 8 bases between. CDR3 length: 12 amino acids. Germline loops: CDR1 GTSNPN, CDR2 SVGIG (reference sequence). The CDR3 DNA sequence: TGTGCCTGGAGTGGGGGTCCGGAGACCCAGTACTTC. Translating gives CAWSGGPETQYF.

The chain uses TRBV5-1 and TRBJ1-1; the D is unclear. CDR3 length equals 12 residues. CDR1 is SGHRS and CDR2 is YFSETQ in the germline V gene. Trimming left V 2 bases short and J 5 bases short, with 7 bases between. The CDR3 here is CASSFERTEAFF. CDR3 DNA sequence: TGCGCCAGCAGCTTTGAGCGAACTGAAGCTTTCTTT.

The chain has TRBV30 and TRBJ1-1, with 8 positions matching TRBD1. There are 16 residues in the CDR3. V lost 4 bases to trimming and J lost 1 base; unmatched junction nucleotides: 11. The germline gives CDR1 GTSNPN, CDR2 SVGIG (reference sequence). CDR3 region: CAWNWVLQGANTEAFF. DNA of the CDR3: TGTGCCTGGAATTGGGTCCTGCAGGGGGCGAACACTGAAGCTTTCTTT.

The chain carries TRBV28 and TRBJ2-2, with 7 bases matching TRBD1. The CDR3 is 17 amino acids. Losses at the gene ends were 5 bases for V and 5 bases for J; bases not matched to a gene: 14. Germline V lookup: CDR1 MDHEN, CDR2 SYDVKM. The CDR3 loop reads CASSPPLGRGSTGELFF. DNA of the CDR3: TGTGCCAGCAGTCCCCCCCTAGGCAGGGGGAGTACCGGGGAGCTGTTTTTT.

The CDR3 protein is CAWSVSSAEKLFF. CDR3 coding DNA: TGTGCCTGGAGTGTAAGTTCGGCTGAAAAACTGTTTTTT. This sequence joins TRBV30 and TRBJ1-4; D unclear. Trimming took off 0 bases at V and 7 bases at J, with 9 bases between the two ends. The CDR3 runs to 13 residues. The germline CDR1 and CDR2 sequences are GTSNPN and SVGIG (reference sequence).

As to this clone: The same CDR3 arises from other DNA sequences in this sample as well. The chain employs TRBV6-1 and TRBJ1-1; perhaps TRBD1 as D (5 bases). Germline assignment: CDR1 MNHNS and CDR2 SASEGT. CDR3 size: 13 residues. Trimming removed 2 bases from V and 5 bases from J, with 9 bases in between. CDR3 sequence reads: CASSEWGNTEAFF. CDR3 in DNA: TGTGCCAGCAGTGAATGGGGGAATACTGAAGCTTTCTTT.

As for this clone: The sample has other DNA sequences that encode this CDR3 too. V usage is TRBV2 and J usage is TRBJ2-1; D gene unclear. The CDR3 spans 13 residues. V lost 3 bases, J lost 5 bases, and 8 bases lay in between. Germline assignment: CDR1 SNHLY and CDR2 FYNNEI. CDR3 DNA: TGTGCCAGCAGTGAGGAGTACAACAATGAGCAGTTCTTC. The encoded protein is CASSEEYNNEQFF.

The rearrangement joins TRBV5-8 to TRBJ1-1, with a weak D call TRBD1 (6 bases). Germline loops: CDR1 SGHTS, CDR2 YDEGEE. Trimming took 1 base from V and 1 from J, leaving 11 bases between them. This CDR3 region has 15 residues. CDR3 sequence: CASSLTRTANTEAFF. CDR3 nucleotide sequence: TGTGCCAGCAGCTTGACCAGGACAGCGAACACTGAAGCTTTCTTT.

The chain is built from TRBV9 and TRBJ1-3; no definite D call. This CDR3 region has 13 residues. V gave up 3 bases and J gave up 7 bases, with 11 bases separating them. Germline assignment: CDR1 SGDLS and CDR2 YYNGEE. In DNA form, the CDR3 reads TGTGCCAGCAGCGCCCTTGGAGGGAACACCATATATTTT. It yields the protein CASSALGGNTIYF.

The chain is built from TRBV6-1 and TRBJ2-3; no clear D gene. The CDR3 consists of 13 residues. V lost 8 bases and J lost 2, with 11 bases in between. Germline loops: CDR1 MNHNS, CDR2 SASEGT. CDR3 nucleotide sequence: TGTGCCAGCTTTTGGACCAACACAGATACGCAGTATTTT. Translated: CASFWTNTDTQYF.

The V gene is TRBV5-5, the J gene TRBJ1-6, with D unclear. The CDR3 sequence is 16 residues long. Trimming cost V 3 bases and J 7 bases, with 17 bases left between them. CDR1 and CDR2 from the germline V gene are SGHKS and YYEKEE (reference sequence). The chain's CDR3 is CASSWAWGGQNSPLHF. CDR3 bases: TGTGCCAGCAGCTGGGCGTGGGGAGGTCAGAATTCACCCCTCCACTTT.

Notes on this clone: Distinct nucleotide sequences in the sample also encode this CDR3. This chain joins TRBV6-6 and TRBJ2-1, with TRBD2 identical over 8 bases. This CDR3 is 13 amino acids long. The V gene end was trimmed by 8 bases and the J gene end by 3 bases; junction bases not matched to a gene: 3. The V gene's germline CDR1 is MNHNY and CDR2 SVGAGI (reference sequence). This CDR3 reads CASSSGSYNEQFF. The CDR3 coding sequence is TGTGCCAGCTCGAGCGGGAGCTACAATGAGCAGTTCTTC.

The gene calls are TRBV5-4 and TRBJ2-3, with TRBD1 identical over 7 bases. V lost 6 bases, J lost 0 bases, and 7 bases stayed unmatched. Germline loops: CDR1 SGHNT, CDR2 YYREEE (reference sequence). CDR3 size: 15 residues. As DNA, the CDR3 is TGTGCCAGCATCCCGAAGGGGGCTAGCACAGATACGCAGTATTTT. Its protein product is CASIPKGASTDTQYF.

As to this clone: Distinct nucleotide sequences in the sample also encode this CDR3. V usage is TRBV7-2 and J usage is TRBJ2-3, with 9 nucleotides matching TRBD1. Germline trimming cut 5 bases from V and 1 base from J; bases unmatched to any gene: 4. The germline CDR1 and CDR2 sequences are SGHTA and FQGNSA. The CDR3 covers 15 residues. The CDR3 sequence is CASSPRQGGTDTQYF. CDR3 coding DNA: TGTGCCAGCAGCCCCCGACAGGGGGGCACAGATACGCAGTATTTT.

The chain has TRBV4-3 and TRBJ1-2; D is unresolved. The CDR3 loop spans 14 amino acids. The V end was cut by 1 base, the J end by 4 bases, with 10 bases between. In germline, CDR1 is LGHNA, CDR2 YSLEER. CDR3 nucleotides: TGCGCCAGCAGCCAAGGACCGATCGTCTATGGCTACACCTTC. It is translated as CASSQGPIVYGYTF.

Remarks on this clone: Its ends do not fully match the called genes, so a read error is possible. The same CDR3 also results from other DNA sequences found in this sample. The chain links TRBV7-7 to TRBJ2-2, with 7 bases identical to TRBD2. The CDR3 is 15 amino acids. Germline V CDR1 and CDR2: SSHAT, FNYEAQ (reference sequence). CDR3 in amino acids: CASSLAGVGTGELFF. The CDR3 DNA follows: TGTGCTAGCAGCTTAGCGGGCGTCGGGACCGGGGAGCTGTTTTTT.